This passage covers 30 T cell receptor beta chains from one sample sequenced in a study of blood T cell repertoires in COVID-19 (dated by TCRdb to 2019 to 2021). The library was made by the immunoSEQ multiplex PCR assay. Sourced from immuneACCESS, this table was stored by TCRdb with only in-frame sequences that have V and J called. A share of the clones is absent; for the studies checked, an unresolved V gene accounts for under half, and the remainder has no known explanation. For this sample there are under 30,000 clones; approximately 94% appear just once. The ten largest clones represent about 3.9% of the sample. Sequencing was carried out using peripheral blood. The receptors here all came from a human donor with active COVID-19. The donor label of this sample is uncertain.

The rearrangement uses TRBV6-2 or TRBV6-3 and TRBJ1-1, with 9 bases fitting TRBD1. The CDR3 has 19 residues. Germline V gene lookup returns CDR1 MNHEY and CDR2 SVGEGT. V shed 1 base, J shed 1 base, and the junction held 13 bases outside the gene matches. For the CDR3, the DNA is TGTGCCAGCAGTTACTTGACCGGGACAGGGAGGCAGACGAACACTGAAGCTTTCTTT. It translates to CASSYLTGTGRQTNTEAFF.

The genes are TRBV5-1 and TRBJ2-3; TRBD2 aligns across 12 bases. This CDR3 region has 17 residues. The germline CDR1 and CDR2 sequences are SGHRS and YFSETQ. V lost 4 bases and J lost 5; bases outside the gene matches: 11. The CDR3 is CASSPGLAGTQGDTQYF. The CDR3 DNA reads as TGCGCCAGCAGCCCAGGACTAGCGGGGACTCAAGGAGATACGCAGTATTTT.

The gene calls are TRBV27 and TRBJ2-2, with 7 nucleotides matching TRBD1. CDR1 is MNHEY, CDR2 SMNVEV, per germline (reference sequence). This CDR3 spans 14 amino acids. V gave up 2 bases and J gave up 5 bases; unmatched junction bases: 2. This CDR3 reads CASSLTGVTGELFF. DNA for the CDR3: TGTGCCAGCAGTTTAACAGGGGTGACCGGGGAGCTGTTTTTT.

J is TRBJ2-1 and V is TRBV5-8, with 10 bases matching TRBD2. V trimming: 2 bases; J trimming: 2 bases; junction bases outside the gene matches: 16. The CDR3 sequence is 20 residues long. CDR1 and CDR2 (germline): SGHTS, YDEGEE. The CDR3, as DNA: TGTGCCAGCAGCTTCCGACAGTGGGGTAGCGGGAGGATAACCTACAATGAGCAGTTCTTC. It is translated as CASSFRQWGSGRITYNEQFF.

This chain uses TRBV6-2 or TRBV6-3 with TRBJ1-1, with TRBD1 matching 8 bases. The CDR3 spans 15 residues. The J segment lost 1 base and the V segment lost 4 bases, leaving 5 bases of the junction unmatched. CDR1 is MNHEY and CDR2 is SVGEGT in the germline V gene. The CDR3 DNA follows: TGTGCCAGCAGTTCCAGGGGGCGCAGGAACACTGAAGCTTTCTTT. Protein: CASSSRGRRNTEAFF.

The V call is TRBV30, the J call TRBJ1-5; D remains unclear. V was pared by 5 bases and J by 2 bases, with 13 bases between. The CDR3 loop spans 14 amino acids. Germline V gene data show CDR1 as GTSNPN and CDR2 as SVGIG (reference sequence). CDR3: CAWALRGGNQPQHF. The CDR3 DNA sequence: TGTGCCTGGGCCCTTCGGGGTGGCAATCAGCCCCAGCATTTT.

The CDR3 protein is CASSIVQGLNNYGYTF. In DNA, the CDR3 is TGTGCCAGTAGTATAGTTCAGGGACTGAATAACTATGGCTACACCTTC. The chain recombines TRBV19 with TRBJ1-2; D may be TRBD1 (5 bases). Germline values: CDR1 LNHDA, CDR2 SQIVND (reference sequence). Trimming left V 1 base short and J 1 base short, with 13 bases between. This CDR3 region has 16 residues.

Only one count was recorded for this clone. V is TRBV6-5 and J is TRBJ2-7; D may be TRBD2 (6 bases). Germline V gene data show CDR1 as MNHEY and CDR2 as SVGAGI. This CDR3 comprises 15 residues. V was shortened by 5 bases and J by 4 bases, with 18 bases between the two germline ends. CDR3 protein: CASSRGRGVSYEQYF. The DNA of the CDR3 is TGTGCCAGCAGTCGAGGGCGGGGAGTTTCTTACGAGCAGTACTTC.

The chain is built from TRBV3-1 (or the pseudogene TRBV3-2) and TRBJ1-2, with TRBD1 matching over 7 bases. Germline CDR1 LGHDT, CDR2 YNNKEL (reference sequence). Germline trimming cut 2 bases from V and 13 bases from J; bases unmatched to any gene: 10. The CDR3 contains 13 residues. This chain's CDR3 is CASSQPNRRDSTF. The CDR3 DNA sequence: TGTGCCAGCAGCCAACCTAACCGACGGGACAGCACCTTC.

The chain is built from TRBV2 and TRBJ1-1, with D possibly matching TRBD1 (5 bases). The germline V gene has CDR1 SNHLY and CDR2 FYNNEI. The CDR3 consists of 13 residues. V dropped 8 bases and J dropped 5 bases, with 15 bases sitting between them. The CDR3 nucleotides read TGTGCCAGCGTTACGCAGGGAAGGACTGAAGCTTTCTTT. Translated: CASVTQGRTEAFF.

The V gene is TRBV11-2, the J gene TRBJ2-2, with a tentative D call TRBD2 (6 bases). The V end was cut by 1 base, the J end by 7 bases, with 10 bases between. The CDR3 has 14 residues. CDR1 is SGHAT, CDR2 FQNNGV, per germline. The chain's CDR3 is CASSLGGVIGELFF. The CDR3 nucleotides are TGTGCCAGCAGCTTAGGGGGGGTGATCGGGGAGCTGTTTTTT.

The rearrangement joins TRBV24-1 to TRBJ2-1, with 12 bases aligning to TRBD2. The V and J ends lost 4 bases and 3 bases, in that order; junction bases with no gene match: 9. Germline assignment: CDR1 KGHDR and CDR2 SFDVKD. The CDR3 runs 18 residues. The CDR3 sequence is CATSDPATSGSSYNEQFF. The DNA for the CDR3 is TGTGCCACCAGTGACCCTGCGACTAGCGGGAGTAGCTACAATGAGCAGTTCTTC.

The sample holds a few counts of this clone. This rearrangement joins TRBV27 to TRBJ1-6; a possible D gene is TRBD1 (5 bases). Trimming removed 3 bases at V and 7 bases at J, with 10 bases between. This CDR3 has 14 amino acids. The germline V gene encodes CDR1 MNHEY and CDR2 SMNVEV (reference sequence). The CDR3 spells CASSFSGGNSPLHF. The CDR3 nucleotides are TGTGCCAGCAGTTTTTCGGGGGGGAATTCACCCCTCCACTTT.

The rearrangement joins TRBV14 to TRBJ2-1; D is perhaps TRBD2 (6 bases). CDR3 length: 15 residues. Trimming shortened V by 4 bases and J by 5 bases, and 15 bases separated the two germline ends. CDR1 SGHDN and CDR2 FVKESK come from the germline V gene. The DNA of the CDR3 is TGTGCCAGCAGCCCCCTGGGAGGCGGAAACAATGAGCAGTTCTTC. The encoded protein is CASSPLGGGNNEQFF.

This clone was observed a single time. The gene calls are TRBV7-9 and TRBJ2-5; D may be TRBD1 (5 bases). The germline V and J ends were trimmed by 2 bases and 1 base, with 8 bases remaining between them. The CDR3 has 14 amino acids. CDR1 is SEHNR and CDR2 is FQNEAQ in the germline V gene (reference sequence). The CDR3: CASSLFDSQETQYF. CDR3 in DNA: TGTGCCAGCAGCTTATTCGACAGCCAAGAGACCCAGTACTTC.

The chain recombines TRBV4-1 with TRBJ1-1, with D hard to call. Germline-derived CDR1 and CDR2 are MGHRA and YSYEKL. The V gene lost 8 bases and the J gene lost 1 base, with 17 bases spanning the gap. The CDR3 has 15 amino acids. The CDR3 nucleotides read TGCGCCAGCCAGTACGGAGGTTCTGGGAACACTGAAGCTTTCTTT. Its protein product is CASQYGGSGNTEAFF.

The chain is built from TRBV24-1 and TRBJ2-7, with 7 bases aligning to TRBD1. V lost 2 bases and J lost 2; bases outside the gene matches: 14. Per the germline V gene, CDR1 is KGHDR and CDR2 is SFDVKD. The CDR3 has 18 amino acids. The chain's CDR3 is CATSDSQGGRTGAYEQYF. CDR3 sequence (DNA): TGTGCCACCAGTGATTCGCAAGGGGGTAGGACAGGCGCCTACGAGCAGTACTTC.

The rearrangement uses TRBV6-2 or TRBV6-3 and TRBJ2-3, with a weak D call TRBD2 (7 bases). This CDR3 has 13 amino acids. CDR1 is MNHEY and CDR2 is SVGEGT in the germline V gene. Trimming removed 5 bases from V and 8 bases from J, with 14 bases in between. The CDR3, as DNA: TGTGCCAGCAGTACCACGAGGGGGGGTACGCAGTATTTT. Translating it yields CASSTTRGGTQYF.

J is TRBJ2-3 and V is TRBV6-1, with TRBD2 matching over 9 bases. The CDR3 consists of 16 residues. Losses at the gene ends were 4 bases for V and 0 bases for J; bases not matched to a gene: 5. Germline V gene sequence: CDR1 MNHNS, CDR2 SASEGT. The DNA for the CDR3 is TGTGCCAGCAGTGTGACTAGCGGAACTAGCACAGATACGCAGTATTTT. It is translated as CASSVTSGTSTDTQYF.

The V call is TRBV6-5, the J call TRBJ1-1; a possible D gene is TRBD1 (5 bases). V was shortened by 0 bases and J by 6 bases, with 14 bases between the two germline ends. This CDR3 is 15 amino acids long. Germline CDR1 and CDR2: MNHEY and SVGAGI. The CDR3 sequence is CASSYSGLSKPEAFF. The DNA for the CDR3 is TGTGCCAGCAGTTACTCGGGGCTAAGCAAGCCTGAAGCTTTCTTT.

This chain joins TRBV6-5 and TRBJ1-1; 8 bases are shared with TRBD1. J gave up 5 bases and V 7 bases, and 9 bases lay outside the gene matches. This CDR3 region has 14 residues. CDR1 is MNHEY and CDR2 is SVGAGI in the germline V gene. The CDR3 DNA sequence: TGTGCCAGCATGGTAAGCAGGGGGCTTACTGAAGCTTTCTTT. This sequence encodes CASMVSRGLTEAFF.

The table lists this clone with a few counts. J is TRBJ2-3 and V is TRBV20-1; 8 nucleotides agree with TRBD2. Germline CDR1 reads DFQATT; CDR2 reads SNEGSKA (reference sequence). This CDR3 has 17 residues. V lost 3 bases and J lost 0; bases outside the gene matches: 11. This CDR3 is CSASLGGGPGSTDTQYF. The CDR3 DNA is TGCAGTGCTAGTCTGGGCGGGGGGCCCGGTAGCACAGATACGCAGTATTTT.

V and J are TRBV7-9 and TRBJ2-2; 8 bases map to TRBD1. The CDR3 totals 19 residues. V lost 0 bases, J lost 3 bases, and 12 bases stayed unmatched. Germline V gene sequence: CDR1 SEHNR, CDR2 FQNEAQ (reference sequence). The CDR3 loop is CASSLALTGVRWDTGELFF. Written as DNA, the CDR3 is TGTGCCAGCAGCTTAGCGTTGACAGGGGTACGGTGGGACACCGGGGAGCTGTTTTTT.

The V and J genes are TRBV3-1 (or the pseudogene TRBV3-2) and TRBJ1-5; 10 positions agree with TRBD1. The length of the CDR3 is 16 residues. The V gene's germline CDR1 is LGHDT and CDR2 YNNKEL (reference sequence). J was trimmed by 7 bases and V by 4 bases; bases with no gene match: 10. CDR3 in amino acids: CASSLGQGVMGQPQHF. CDR3 sequence (DNA): TGTGCCAGCAGCCTTGGACAGGGGGTAATGGGGCAGCCCCAGCATTTT.

This chain connects TRBV7-9 to TRBJ2-7; D perhaps matches TRBD1 (6 bases). Germline values: CDR1 SEHNR, CDR2 FQNEAQ (reference sequence). The V end was cut by 5 bases, the J end by 3 bases, with 11 bases between. This CDR3 is built from 13 residues. CDR3 sequence: CASSKRDIYEQYF. The CDR3 DNA reads as TGTGCCAGCAGCAAAAGGGACATCTACGAGCAGTACTTC.

The genes are TRBV18 and TRBJ2-3, with D possibly matching TRBD1 (5 bases). Germline CDR1 KGHSH, CDR2 LQKENI. CDR3 length: 17 residues. V dropped 2 bases and J dropped 0 bases, with 15 bases sitting between them. CDR3 sequence reads: CASSPFYPAGSTDTQYF. The DNA of the CDR3 is TGTGCCAGCTCACCATTTTATCCCGCAGGGAGCACAGATACGCAGTATTTT.

This chain uses TRBV5-6 with TRBJ1-5; 7 bases fit TRBD1. Germline CDR1 and CDR2: SGHDT and YYEEEE. V lost 4 bases, J lost 4 bases, and 8 bases stayed unmatched. The CDR3 totals 15 residues. The CDR3 DNA sequence: TGTGCCAGCAGCACTCCGGGACAGAGGAATCAGCCCCAGCATTTT. This gives the protein CASSTPGQRNQPQHF.

J is TRBJ1-4 and V is TRBV6-1, with a tentative D call TRBD1 (6 bases). The CDR3 spans 15 residues. Germline CDR1 MNHNS, CDR2 SASEGT. V was shortened by 0 bases and J by 4 bases, with 9 bases between the two germline ends. The CDR3 DNA reads TGTGCCAGCAGTGAAGCTGACAGGATTAATGAAAAACTGTTTTTT. Its protein is CASSEADRINEKLFF.

This clone appeared a few times. V is TRBV28 and J is TRBJ1-4; D may be TRBD1 (5 bases). Per the germline V gene, CDR1 is MDHEN and CDR2 is SYDVKM. Trimming removed 7 bases from V and 4 bases from J, with 16 bases in between. The CDR3 is 15 amino acids. The CDR3 spells CASTTLRGFNEKLFF. CDR3 sequence (DNA): TGTGCCAGCACCACGCTTCGGGGGTTTAATGAAAAACTGTTTTTT.

The chain joins TRBV10-3 to TRBJ2-3; D is possibly TRBD2 (5 bases). CDR3 length equals 15 residues. The V gene lost 7 bases and the J gene lost 0 bases, with 14 bases spanning the gap. Germline V gene lookup returns CDR1 ENHRY and CDR2 SYGVKD. In DNA, the CDR3 is TGTGCCATCATGCCGAGCGGCGCTAGCACAGATACGCAGTATTTT. Protein sequence: CAIMPSGASTDTQYF.